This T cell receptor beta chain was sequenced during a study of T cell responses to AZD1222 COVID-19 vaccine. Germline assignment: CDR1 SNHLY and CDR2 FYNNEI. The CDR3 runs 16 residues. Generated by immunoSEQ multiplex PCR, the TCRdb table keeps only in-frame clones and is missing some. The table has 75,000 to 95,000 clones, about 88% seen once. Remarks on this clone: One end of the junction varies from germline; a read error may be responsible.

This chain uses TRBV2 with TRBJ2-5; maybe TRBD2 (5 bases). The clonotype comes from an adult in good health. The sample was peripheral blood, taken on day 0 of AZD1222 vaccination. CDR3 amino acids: CVSKVGLRDPQETQYF. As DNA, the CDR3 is TGTGTCAGCAAGGTTGGGCTCCGGGATCCTCAAGAGACCCAGTACTTC.